This T cell receptor beta chain is drawn from a study of blood T cell repertoires in COVID-19. Study-wide context: Acute and convalescent COVID-19 specimens originated in the United States, Italy and Spain.

The study recruited people aged roughly 18 to 100 years across 20 to 30 US areas. Participants were placed into cohorts based on the clinical history they reported. V gave up 2 bases and J gave up 4 bases, with 11 bases separating them. Germline V gives CDR1 SEHNR, CDR2 FQNEAQ (reference sequence). The CDR3 extends over 14 amino acids. This clone was seen only once. The repertoire was sequenced with immunoSEQ multiplex PCR; TCRdb's copy has only in-frame clones and lacks some. This sample has under 300,000 clones; roughly 88% occur once, and the top ten carry approximately 2%. The sample was PBMCs or T cells enriched from blood (not recorded which). The TCR originated in a woman aged 45 to 65 who had recovered from COVID-19. J is TRBJ2-5 and V is TRBV7-9; D remains ambiguous. CDR3 sequence reads: CASSLTLVIETQYF. The CDR3 nucleotides read TGTGCCAGCAGCTTAACCCTAGTGATAGAGACCCAGTACTTC. The whole variable domain, filled in from reference TRBV7-9 and TRBJ2-5, reads DTGVSQNPRHKITKRGQNVTFRCDPISEHNRLYWYRQTLGQGPEFLTYFQNEAQLEKSRLLSDRFSAERPKGSFSTLEIQRTEQGDSAMYLCASSLTLVIETQYFGPGTRLLVL.